The 26 T cell receptor beta chains given below trace back to one sample, sequenced in a study of blood T cells in healthy people across ages. Together with a sample-barcoded 5' primer, a J-beta primer mix was included in a second PCR lasting about 6 to 11 cycles. TCRdb processed the 5' RACE reads anew with MiXCR; each CDR3 protein has one entry. The data show approximately 290,000 distinct CDR3 sequences, with 25% to 30% seen just once and 25% to 30% held by the top ten. What was sequenced was blood. The origin of the receptors is a woman in her sixties or seventies in good health.

V gene TRBV20-1 combines with J gene TRBJ2-1; D is possibly TRBD2 (6 bases). The CDR3 extends over 16 amino acids. Germline assignment: CDR1 DFQATT and CDR2 SNEGSKA (reference sequence). V was clipped by 4 bases and J by 8 bases, with 24 bases between them. The CDR3 protein is CSATSPRQGGLDEQFF. CDR3 DNA sequence: TGCAGTGCTACCAGCCCCCGGCAGGGAGGTCTTGATGAGCAGTTCTTC.

This sequence joins TRBV7-9 and TRBJ1-1; D remains ambiguous. This CDR3 is 12 amino acids long. Trimming took 5 bases from V and 8 from J, leaving 12 bases between them. The germline V gene has CDR1 SEHNR and CDR2 FQNEAQ (reference sequence). The CDR3 DNA is TGTGCCAGCAGCCGCCAATCCGCCGAAGCTTTCTTT. It yields the protein CASSRQSAEAFF.

This clonotype was seen ten or more times. The V and J genes are TRBV5-1 and TRBJ2-1; perhaps TRBD1 as D (5 bases). The CDR3 sequence is 13 residues long. CDR1 is SGHRS, CDR2 YFSETQ, per germline. Trimming stripped 0 bases from V and 6 bases from J, with 7 bases between. The CDR3 protein is CASSLGGPNEQFF. CDR3 nucleotides: TGCGCCAGCAGCTTGGGGGGCCCCAATGAGCAGTTCTTC.

The CDR3 is CASTFGLAAYTGELFF. The CDR3 DNA reads as TGTGCCAGCACATTTGGACTAGCGGCTTACACCGGGGAGCTGTTTTTT. The chain links TRBV5-6 to TRBJ2-2, with 10 bases that match TRBD2. The V and J ends lost 6 bases and 3 bases, in that order; junction bases with no gene match: 8. The V gene's germline CDR1 is SGHDT and CDR2 YYEEEE. The CDR3 has 16 residues.

The chain couples TRBV9 to TRBJ1-1, with unresolved D. CDR3 length: 14 residues. Between the trimmed V and J ends, which lost 3 bases and 5 bases, there was a span of 14 bases. The V gene's germline CDR1 is SGDLS and CDR2 YYNGEE. CDR3 protein: CASSEEGDGTEAFF. CDR3 nucleotide sequence: TGTGCCAGCAGCGAGGAGGGCGACGGGACTGAAGCTTTCTTT.

V and J are TRBV6-5 and TRBJ2-7; D gene ambiguous. CDR1 MNHEY and CDR2 SVGAGI come from the germline V gene. Trimming left V 2 bases short and J 2 bases short, with 10 bases between. There are 14 residues in the CDR3. CDR3 loop: CASSYLVGTYEQYF. The CDR3 DNA reads TGTGCCAGCAGTTACCTGGTGGGTACCTACGAGCAGTACTTC.

This rearrangement joins TRBV6-2 or TRBV6-3 to TRBJ2-1, with D uncertain. Looked up from germline, CDR1 is MNHEY and CDR2 is SVGEGT. This CDR3 contains 14 residues. Trimming removed 6 bases from V and 0 bases from J, with 9 bases in between. The CDR3 DNA follows: TGTGCCAGCAGGGGCGGCAGCTCCTACAATGAGCAGTTCTTC. Amino acids: CASRGGSSYNEQFF.

CDR3 protein: CAGMVTENYGYTF. Written as DNA, the CDR3 is TGTGCCGGCATGGTGACGGAAAACTATGGCTACACCTTC. The rearrangement joins TRBV2 to TRBJ1-2; no clear D gene. V shed 11 bases and J shed 2 bases, with 15 bases lying between them. CDR1 SNHLY and CDR2 FYNNEI come from the germline V gene. The CDR3 contains 13 residues.

CDR3 nucleotide sequence: TGTGCCAGCAGCTTCCGAAGTTCCTGGGACTCCTACGAGCAGTACTTC. Residues: CASSFRSSWDSYEQYF. The chain employs TRBV5-5 and TRBJ2-7, with D hard to call. Germline V gene sequence: CDR1 SGHKS, CDR2 YYEKEE (reference sequence). V was clipped by 2 bases and J by 0 bases, with 15 bases between them. The CDR3 spans 16 residues. Supplemented by reference TRBV5-5 and TRBJ2-7, the full variable domain reads DAGVTQSPTHLIKTRGQQVTLRCSPISGHKSVSWYQQVLGQGPQFIFQYYEKEERGRGNFPDRFSARQFPNYSSELNVNALLLGDSALYLCASSFRSSWDSYEQYFGPGTRLTVT.

The rearrangement joins TRBV6-1 to TRBJ2-6; unclear D gene. The V end lost 4 bases, the J end lost 0 bases, and 10 bases lay between the germline ends. The CDR3 loop spans 16 amino acids. Germline CDR1 and CDR2: MNHNS and SASEGT. CDR3 region: CASSGRAPSGANVLTF. Here the CDR3 DNA reads TGTGCCAGCAGTGGCCGGGCACCCTCTGGGGCCAACGTCCTGACTTTC.

In this sample, this clonotype turned up a few times. The chain has TRBV27 and TRBJ1-2; D call uncertain. This CDR3 comprises 13 residues. Deletions cut 5 bases from V and 2 bases from J, with 9 bases between. Germline CDR1 and CDR2: MNHEY and SMNVEV (reference sequence). CDR3 sequence reads: CASSPTGNYGYTF. In DNA, the CDR3 is TGTGCCAGCAGTCCGACGGGGAACTATGGCTACACCTTC.

This clonotype was detected a few times. The V call is TRBV9, the J call TRBJ2-5; D is undetermined. Germline V gives CDR1 SGDLS, CDR2 YYNGEE. Trimming took off 0 bases at V and 4 bases at J, with 7 bases between the two ends. This CDR3 has 13 amino acids. CDR3 amino acids: CASSVGEIETQYF. Written as DNA, the CDR3 is TGTGCCAGCAGCGTAGGGGAAATAGAGACCCAGTACTTC.

The V call is TRBV6-6, the J call TRBJ1-6; a possible D gene is TRBD1 (5 bases). V was shortened by 5 bases and J by 10 bases, with 18 bases between the two germline ends. Looked up from germline, CDR1 is MNHNY and CDR2 is SVGAGI (reference sequence). The CDR3 is made up of 15 amino acids. The CDR3 spells CASSHERGDGSPLHF. In nucleotides, the CDR3 is TGTGCCAGCAGTCACGAGAGGGGAGACGGGTCACCCCTCCACTTT.

This clonotype was seen more than once but under ten times. This rearrangement joins TRBV3-1 to TRBJ1-2; tentative D call: TRBD1 (5 bases). Trimming took off 4 bases at V and 8 bases at J, with 14 bases between the two ends. The CDR3 spans 13 residues. Germline assignment: CDR1 LGHDT and CDR2 YNNKEL (reference sequence). CDR3 sequence reads: CASSPNGQFGYTF. The CDR3, as DNA: TGTGCCAGCAGCCCAAATGGACAATTCGGCTACACCTTC.

CDR3 DNA: TGTGCCAGCCGCGGCGAAAACTATGGCTACACCTTC. This translates into CASRGENYGYTF. V is TRBV28 and J is TRBJ1-2; D gene uncertain. Trimming took 8 bases from V and 2 from J, leaving 9 bases between them. The V gene's germline CDR1 is MDHEN and CDR2 SYDVKM. CDR3 size: 12 residues.

In this sample, this clonotype turned up once. This chain's CDR3 is CSARGSELAGVLSGDTQYF. DNA for the CDR3: TGCAGTGCTAGAGGCTCCGAGCTAGCGGGAGTTTTATCAGGAGATACGCAGTATTTT. The V call is TRBV20-1, the J call TRBJ2-3, with 10 bases fitting TRBD2. Germline V CDR1 and CDR2: DFQATT, SNEGSKA (reference sequence). The CDR3 contains 19 residues. The ends lost 1 base at V and 5 bases at J; junction bases unmatched: 18.

This clonotype was seen a handful of times. The chain carries TRBV2 and TRBJ1-4; D gene unclear. The V gene's germline CDR1 is SNHLY and CDR2 FYNNEI. Trimming left V 6 bases short and J 4 bases short, with 18 bases between. The CDR3 contains 16 residues. The CDR3 spells CASRQKLIRFNEKLFF. DNA of the CDR3: TGTGCCAGCAGACAAAAGTTAATCAGATTTAATGAAAAACTGTTTTTT.

This clonotype was found a few times. V usage is TRBV5-1 and J usage is TRBJ2-5; D gene ambiguous. The J call may be incorrect, as the DNA end agrees better with TRBJ2-1. CDR1 SGHRS and CDR2 YFSETQ come from the germline V gene. This CDR3 region has 15 residues. The CDR3 coding sequence is TGCGCCAGCAGCTTGGCCGAGGTACGGCACAATGAGCAGTTCTTC. Protein: CASSLAEVRHNEQFF.

The chain uses TRBV27 and TRBJ2-4; 9 nucleotides agree with TRBD1. Looked up from germline, CDR1 is MNHEY and CDR2 is SMNVEV (reference sequence). The CDR3 loop spans 15 amino acids. The V and J ends lost 5 bases and 4 bases, in that order; junction bases with no gene match: 6. CDR3 loop: CASSITGTGKNIQYF. The DNA of the CDR3 is TGTGCCAGCAGTATAACCGGGACAGGGAAAAACATTCAGTACTTC.

This clonotype occurred once. This chain's CDR3 is CASSFEGYEQYF. The CDR3 bases are TGTGCCAGCAGTTTTGAGGGCTACGAGCAGTACTTC. The V and J genes are TRBV12-3 or TRBV12-4 and TRBJ2-7, with D possibly TRBD2 on 5 matching bases. Trimming cost V 3 bases and J 3 bases, with 6 bases left between them. This CDR3 region has 12 residues.

Concerning this clonotype: Germline is not matched at one junction end, which may reflect a read error. This chain links TRBV5-5 with TRBJ1-4; no clear D gene. The CDR3 is 15 amino acids. Germline-derived CDR1 and CDR2 are SGHKS and YYEKEE (reference sequence). Here the CDR3 reads CAGSLTPGLGEKLFF. DNA of the CDR3: TGTGCCGGCAGCCTAACGCCCGGACTAGGGGAAAAACTGTTTTTT.

V gene TRBV28 combines with J gene TRBJ2-1; unclear D gene. From germline, CDR1 is MDHEN and CDR2 SYDVKM. Between the trimmed V and J ends, which lost 8 bases and 10 bases, there was a span of 15 bases. The CDR3 length is 12 residues. The CDR3 sequence: CASFTSPWEQFF. DNA for the CDR3: TGTGCCAGCTTTACAAGCCCATGGGAGCAGTTCTTC.

In its sample, this clonotype was seen many times. V is TRBV5-1 and J is TRBJ2-5; D not certain. The last part of the DNA fits TRBJ2-7 better; the J call may be wrong. CDR3 length: 14 amino acids. CDR1 is SGHRS, CDR2 YFSETQ, per germline. The CDR3 here is CASSSMTRTYEQYF. CDR3 nucleotides: TGCGCCAGCAGCTCGATGACACGTACCTACGAGCAGTACTTC.

The V gene is TRBV5-1, the J gene TRBJ2-5, with TRBD1 as a possible D gene (6 bases). The CDR3 loop spans 15 amino acids. Deletions cut 4 bases from V and 2 bases from J, with 15 bases between. CDR1 is SGHRS and CDR2 is YFSETQ in the germline V gene. CDR3 amino acids: CASSKGDQGQETQYF. DNA for the CDR3: TGCGCCAGCAGCAAAGGAGATCAGGGGCAAGAGACCCAGTACTTC. The entire variable domain, with the rest obtained from reference TRBV5-1 and TRBJ2-5, is as follows: KAGVTQTPRYLIKTRGQQVTLSCSPISGHRSVSWYQQTPGQGLQFLFEYFSETQRNKGNFPGRFSGRQFSNSRSEMNVSTLELGDSALYLCASSKGDQGQETQYFGPGTRLLVL.

This clonotype turned up a few times. The chain is built from TRBV10-1 and TRBJ2-3; D gene ambiguous. Trimming took off 0 bases at V and 11 bases at J, with 12 bases between the two ends. The CDR3 extends over 13 amino acids. Germline V lookup: CDR1 WNHNN, CDR2 SYGVQD (reference sequence). The CDR3 region has the DNA TGCGCCAGCAGTGAGTCGAACGGCCGCCAGCAGTATTTT. This codes for CASSESNGRQQYF.

This clonotype has just a few counts. J is TRBJ1-1 and V is TRBV5-1, with TRBD1 as a possible D gene (5 bases). Trimming removed 0 bases from V and 13 bases from J, with 13 bases in between. Germline V CDR1 and CDR2: SGHRS, YFSETQ. The CDR3 contains 12 residues. DNA of the CDR3: TGCGCCAGCAGCTTGGAACAGGCGAACGTTTTCTTT. Translating gives CASSLEQANVFF.